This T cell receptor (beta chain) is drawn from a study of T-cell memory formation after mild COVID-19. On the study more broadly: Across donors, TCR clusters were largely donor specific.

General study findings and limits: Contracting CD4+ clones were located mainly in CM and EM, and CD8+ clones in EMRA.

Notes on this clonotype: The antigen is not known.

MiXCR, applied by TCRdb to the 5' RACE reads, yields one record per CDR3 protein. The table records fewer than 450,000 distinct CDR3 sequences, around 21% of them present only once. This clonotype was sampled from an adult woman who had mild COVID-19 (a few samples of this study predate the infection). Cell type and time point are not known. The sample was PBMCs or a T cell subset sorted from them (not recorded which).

DNA for the CDR3: TGCAGTGCTAACAGTTTTGTAGGGATTTTGAACACTGAAGCTTTCTTT. Translated: CSANSFVGILNTEAFF. The rearrangement joins TRBV20-1 to TRBJ1-1; D is uncertain. The V gene lost 4 bases and the J gene lost 0 bases, with 18 bases spanning the gap. This CDR3 contains 16 residues. Germline CDR1 reads DFQATT; CDR2 reads SNEGSKA (reference sequence).